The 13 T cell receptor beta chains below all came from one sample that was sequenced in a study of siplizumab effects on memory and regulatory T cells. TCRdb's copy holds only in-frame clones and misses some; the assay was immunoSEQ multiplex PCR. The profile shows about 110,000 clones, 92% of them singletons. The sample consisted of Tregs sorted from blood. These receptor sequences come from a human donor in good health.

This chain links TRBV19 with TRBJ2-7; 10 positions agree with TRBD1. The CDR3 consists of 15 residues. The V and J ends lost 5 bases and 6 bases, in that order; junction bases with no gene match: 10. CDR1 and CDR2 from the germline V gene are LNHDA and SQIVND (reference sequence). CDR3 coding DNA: TGTGCCAGTAGTCCTGACAGGGGGCAAGGAGGCGAGCAGTACTTC. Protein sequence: CASSPDRGQGGEQYF.

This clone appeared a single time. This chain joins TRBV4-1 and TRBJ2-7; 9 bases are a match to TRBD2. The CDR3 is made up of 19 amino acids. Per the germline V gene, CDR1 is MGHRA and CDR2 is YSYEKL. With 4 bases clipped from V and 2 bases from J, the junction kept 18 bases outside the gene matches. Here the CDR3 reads CASSPRRIRGLAWAYEQYF. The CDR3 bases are TGCGCCAGCAGCCCGCGGCGGATCCGCGGACTAGCGTGGGCCTACGAGCAGTACTTC.

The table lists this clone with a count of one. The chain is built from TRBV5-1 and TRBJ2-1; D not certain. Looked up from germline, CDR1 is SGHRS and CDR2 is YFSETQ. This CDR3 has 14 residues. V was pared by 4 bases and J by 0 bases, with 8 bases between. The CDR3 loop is CASSGRSSYNEQFF. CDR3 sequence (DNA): TGCGCCAGCAGCGGTAGGTCCTCCTACAATGAGCAGTTCTTC.

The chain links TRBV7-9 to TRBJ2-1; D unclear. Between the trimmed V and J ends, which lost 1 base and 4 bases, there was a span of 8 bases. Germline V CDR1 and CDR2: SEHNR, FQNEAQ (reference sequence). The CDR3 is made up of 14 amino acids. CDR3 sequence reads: CASSLVLDYNEQFF. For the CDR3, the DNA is TGTGCCAGCAGCTTAGTGTTGGATTACAATGAGCAGTTCTTC.

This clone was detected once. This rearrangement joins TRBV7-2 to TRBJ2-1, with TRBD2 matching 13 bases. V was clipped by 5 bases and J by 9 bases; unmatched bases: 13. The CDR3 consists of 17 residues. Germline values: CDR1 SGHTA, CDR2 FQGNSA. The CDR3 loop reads CASSPRYGLAGATEQFF. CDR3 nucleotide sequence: TGTGCCAGCAGCCCGAGGTATGGACTAGCGGGGGCCACTGAGCAGTTCTTC.

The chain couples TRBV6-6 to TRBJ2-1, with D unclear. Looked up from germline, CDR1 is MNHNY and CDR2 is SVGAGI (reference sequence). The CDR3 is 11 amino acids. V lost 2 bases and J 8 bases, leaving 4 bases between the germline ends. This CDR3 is CASSYRDEQFF. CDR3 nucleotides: TGTGCCAGCAGTTACCGCGATGAGCAGTTCTTC.

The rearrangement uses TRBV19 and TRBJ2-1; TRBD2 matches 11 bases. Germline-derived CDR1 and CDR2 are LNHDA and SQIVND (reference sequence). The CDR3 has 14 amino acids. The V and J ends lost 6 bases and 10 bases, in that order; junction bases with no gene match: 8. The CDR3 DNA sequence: TGTGCCAGTAGATTTACTAGCGGGAGAATGGAGCAGTTCTTC. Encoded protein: CASRFTSGRMEQFF.

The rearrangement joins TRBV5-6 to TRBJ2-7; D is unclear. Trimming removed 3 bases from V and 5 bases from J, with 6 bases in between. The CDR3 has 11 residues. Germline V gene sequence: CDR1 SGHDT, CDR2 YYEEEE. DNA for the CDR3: TGTGCCAGCAGCTGGTTCGACGAGCAGTACTTC. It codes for CASSWFDEQYF.

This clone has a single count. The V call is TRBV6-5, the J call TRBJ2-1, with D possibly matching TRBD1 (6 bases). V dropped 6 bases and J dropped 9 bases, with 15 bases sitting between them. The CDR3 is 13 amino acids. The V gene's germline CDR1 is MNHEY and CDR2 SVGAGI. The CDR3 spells CASSNRESGEQFF. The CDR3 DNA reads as TGTGCCAGCAGCAACAGGGAGTCGGGTGAGCAGTTCTTC.

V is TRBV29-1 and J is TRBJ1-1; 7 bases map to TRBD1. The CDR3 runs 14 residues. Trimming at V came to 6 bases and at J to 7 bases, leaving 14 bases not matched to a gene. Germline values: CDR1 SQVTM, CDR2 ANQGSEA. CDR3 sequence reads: CSVLLLPGQIEAFF. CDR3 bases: TGCAGCGTCCTCCTCCTCCCGGGACAGATTGAAGCTTTCTTT.

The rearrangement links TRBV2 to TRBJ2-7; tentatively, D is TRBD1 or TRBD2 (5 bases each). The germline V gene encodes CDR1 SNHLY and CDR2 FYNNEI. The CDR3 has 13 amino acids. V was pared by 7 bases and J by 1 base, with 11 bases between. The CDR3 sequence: CASTPGPSYEQYF. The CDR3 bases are TGTGCCAGCACCCCGGGACCATCCTACGAGCAGTACTTC.

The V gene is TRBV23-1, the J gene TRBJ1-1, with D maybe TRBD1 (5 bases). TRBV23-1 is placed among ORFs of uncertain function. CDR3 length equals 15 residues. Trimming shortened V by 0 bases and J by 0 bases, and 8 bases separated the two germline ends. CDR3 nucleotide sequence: TGCGCCAGCAGTCAATCGAAGGGGCTGAACACTGAAGCTTTCTTT. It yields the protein CASSQSKGLNTEAFF.

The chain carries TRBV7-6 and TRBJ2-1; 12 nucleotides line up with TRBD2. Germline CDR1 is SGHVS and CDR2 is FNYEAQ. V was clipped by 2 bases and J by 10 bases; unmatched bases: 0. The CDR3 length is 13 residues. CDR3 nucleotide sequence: TGTGCCAGCAGCTTACTAGCGGGAGGGGAGCAGTTCTTC. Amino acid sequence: CASSLLAGGEQFF. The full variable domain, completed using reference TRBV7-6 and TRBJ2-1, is GAGVSQSPRYKVTKRGQDVALRCDPISGHVSLYWYRQALGQGPEFLTYFNYEAQQDKSGLPNDRFSAERPEGSISTLTIQRTEQRDSAMYRCASSLLAGGEQFFGPGTRLTVL.